This TCR beta chain is drawn from a study of blood T cell repertoires in COVID-19. Study overall: The analysed material was cDNA or gDNA that came from T cells, B-cell-depleted T cells, or PBMCs.

Profiled with immunoSEQ multiplex PCR; TCRdb holds only in-frame clones, not every one. The sample lists about 78,000 clones, around 91% occurring once. After removal of 8 bases from V and 6 bases from J, the junction contained 10 bases not matched to a gene. The germline V gene has CDR1 SNHLY and CDR2 FYNNEI. The CDR3 sequence is 15 residues long. The chain links TRBV2 to TRBJ2-1; 10 nucleotides agree with TRBD1. The sequencing sample was made of peripheral blood. The TCR sequence derives from a woman in her fifties or sixties in a cohort sampled during active COVID-19. The CDR3 loop reads CASGVARTGGNEQFF. As DNA, the CDR3 is TGTGCCAGCGGAGTTGCTAGGACAGGGGGCAATGAGCAGTTCTTC.